These 17 T cell receptor beta chains originate from one sample sequenced in a study of blood T cell repertoires in COVID-19. This table comes from immunoSEQ multiplex PCR, and its TCRdb copy is limited to in-frame clones, with some not included. Of under 350,000 clones listed, approximately 90% are singletons. Sequencing was performed on peripheral blood. Every receptor here comes from a man in his forties or fifties with acute or convalescent COVID-19.

V is TRBV18 and J is TRBJ1-2, with 10 nucleotides matching TRBD1. The length of the CDR3 is 15 residues. The V gene's germline CDR1 is KGHSH and CDR2 LQKENI. The ends lost 3 bases at V and 8 bases at J; junction bases unmatched: 9. The CDR3 bases are TGTGCCAGCTCACCCGGGACAGGGGTTATGTTGGGCTACACCTTC. This sequence encodes CASSPGTGVMLGYTF.

V usage is TRBV5-4 and J usage is TRBJ1-6, with TRBD1 matching over 10 bases. Per germline, CDR1 SGHNT and CDR2 YYREEE (reference sequence). This CDR3 comprises 16 residues. The V and J ends lost 4 bases and 7 bases, in that order; junction bases with no gene match: 8. The CDR3 sequence is CASSRGGQGNNSPLHF. DNA of the CDR3: TGTGCCAGCAGCCGGGGGGGACAGGGGAACAATTCACCCCTCCACTTT.

This chain uses TRBV7-9 with TRBJ2-7, with 11 bases fitting TRBD2. After removal of 3 bases from V and 3 bases from J, the junction contained 4 bases not matched to a gene. The germline CDR1 and CDR2 sequences are SEHNR and FQNEAQ (reference sequence). The CDR3 has 15 amino acids. For the CDR3, the DNA is TGTGCCAGCAGCTTGCCCGGGACTAGCGGCTACGAGCAGTACTTC. This gives the protein CASSLPGTSGYEQYF.

V and J are TRBV4-1 and TRBJ2-1, with 9 bases fitting TRBD2. This CDR3 has 14 amino acids. The V segment lost 4 bases and the J segment 8 bases; nucleotides outside the gene matches: 6. CDR1 MGHRA and CDR2 YSYEKL come from the germline V gene. CDR3 nucleotides: TGCGCCAGCAGCCTTGCGGCGGGGGGGGATGAGCAGTTCTTC. Amino acids: CASSLAAGGDEQFF.

The chain uses TRBV10-3 and TRBJ2-2; tentative D call: TRBD2 (6 bases). V gave up 6 bases and J gave up 3 bases, with 8 bases separating them. Germline V gene data show CDR1 as ENHRY and CDR2 as SYGVKD. The CDR3 is 13 amino acids. The DNA of the CDR3 is TGTGCCATCAGGTCGGGGGACACCGGGGAGCTGTTTTTT. It encodes CAIRSGDTGELFF.

The genes are TRBV27 and TRBJ2-7; TRBD2 matches at 7 bases. The germline gives CDR1 MNHEY, CDR2 SMNVEV (reference sequence). The CDR3 consists of 13 residues. Trimming took 3 bases from V and 6 from J; bases not matched to a gene: 5. The CDR3 DNA is TGTGCCAGCAGTTTGGGAGGGGAGGCCGAGCAGTACTTC. It translates to CASSLGGEAEQYF.

The chain combines TRBV7-6 with TRBJ1-1, with TRBD1 matching over 7 bases. V was pared by 2 bases and J by 7 bases, with 10 bases of the junction left unmatched. Germline values: CDR1 SGHVS, CDR2 FNYEAQ. The CDR3 runs 15 residues. The CDR3 DNA sequence: TGTGCCAGCAGCTTATTAGGCAGGGGGTTAGTTGAAGCTTTCTTT. Amino acid sequence: CASSLLGRGLVEAFF.

The gene calls are TRBV7-2 and TRBJ1-1; D not resolved. The CDR3 covers 16 residues. Trimming removed 2 bases at V and 4 bases at J, with 17 bases between. Germline CDR1 reads SGHTA; CDR2 reads FQGNSA. The CDR3 sequence: CASSLHVGGVSTEAFF. CDR3 in DNA: TGTGCCAGCAGCTTACATGTGGGAGGTGTGAGCACTGAAGCTTTCTTT.

In its sample, this clone was seen a few times. V gene TRBV3-1 (or the pseudogene TRBV3-2) combines with J gene TRBJ2-4; TRBD1 aligns across 7 bases. The length of the CDR3 is 12 residues. With 4 bases clipped from V and 7 bases from J, the junction kept 1 base outside the gene matches. Germline-derived CDR1 and CDR2 are LGHDT and YNNKEL (reference sequence). CDR3 in DNA: TGTGCCAGCAGCCTACAGGGGAACATTCAGTACTTC. It yields the protein CASSLQGNIQYF.

This clone came up once. The chain couples TRBV2 to TRBJ2-7, with TRBD1 matching over 8 bases. CDR1 and CDR2 (germline): SNHLY, FYNNEI. V dropped 5 bases and J dropped 4; count of bases not matched to a gene: 7. The CDR3 runs to 14 residues. The CDR3 DNA sequence: TGTGCCAGCAGTCCAGACAGGGGTGGGTACGAGCAGTACTTC. Its translation is CASSPDRGGYEQYF.

In the case of this clone: A read error may account for a junction end that differs from germline. As DNA, the CDR3 is TGTGCCAGCAGCCAAAGTTCGGGACTATCCACAGATATGCAGTATTTT. Protein sequence: CASSQSSGLSTDMQYF. The V call is TRBV3-1 (or the pseudogene TRBV3-2), the J call TRBJ2-3; 7 nucleotides match TRBD2. Per germline, CDR1 LGHDT and CDR2 YNNKEL (reference sequence). The CDR3 is made up of 16 amino acids.

The chain carries TRBV11-2 and TRBJ1-1; 7 positions agree with TRBD1. This CDR3 is 16 amino acids long. The germline V gene encodes CDR1 SGHAT and CDR2 FQNNGV. Trimming removed 4 bases from V and 0 bases from J; junction bases left unmatched: 8. The CDR3 sequence: CASSSGATGLNTEAFF. The DNA for the CDR3 is TGTGCCAGCAGCTCGGGGGCGACAGGGTTGAACACTGAAGCTTTCTTT.

V usage is TRBV5-1 and J usage is TRBJ1-2; perhaps TRBD1 as D (6 bases). The CDR3 covers 13 residues. Trimming pared 4 bases from V and 8 bases from J, leaving 15 bases between. CDR1 and CDR2 from the germline V gene are SGHRS and YFSETQ. The CDR3 region is CASSRGAGEGYTF. The CDR3 DNA reads as TGCGCCAGCAGCCGGGGGGCAGGGGAAGGCTACACCTTC.

The rearrangement joins TRBV11-2 to TRBJ2-7; D is possibly TRBD1 (6 bases). V lost 5 bases and J lost 6, with 17 bases in between. This CDR3 spans 14 amino acids. The germline V gene has CDR1 SGHAT and CDR2 FQNNGV. CDR3 nucleotide sequence: TGTGCCAGCAGCCGAGGGGACATATTTCGCGAGCAGTACTTC. Protein: CASSRGDIFREQYF.

The chain recombines TRBV5-6 with TRBJ2-4, with TRBD1 identical over 7 bases. The CDR3 is made up of 16 amino acids. Germline trimming cut 4 bases from V and 2 bases from J; bases unmatched to any gene: 9. Germline assignment: CDR1 SGHDT and CDR2 YYEEEE. The CDR3 DNA sequence: TGTGCCAGCAGCCTGTGGACAGGAGCTACCAAAAACATTCAGTACTTC. It encodes CASSLWTGATKNIQYF.

The genes are TRBV28 and TRBJ1-1; a weak D match, TRBD1 (6 bases). V shed 6 bases and J shed 0 bases, with 8 bases lying between them. The CDR3 runs 13 residues. CDR1 MDHEN and CDR2 SYDVKM come from the germline V gene. The CDR3 DNA reads as TGTGCCAGCAGGCAGGGGCTGAACACTGAAGCTTTCTTT. It specifies CASRQGLNTEAFF.

The V gene is TRBV6-2 or TRBV6-3, the J gene TRBJ2-1; tentative D call: TRBD2 (6 bases). Trimming stripped 4 bases from V and 7 bases from J, with 20 bases between. The length of the CDR3 is 16 residues. In germline, CDR1 is MNHEY, CDR2 SVGEGT. DNA for the CDR3: TGTGCCAGCAGTTTGGGGTTCGGGGGATCGTGGAATGAGCAGTTCTTC. Its translation is CASSLGFGGSWNEQFF.